These 31 T cell receptor beta chains originate from one sample sequenced in a study of Graves' ophthalmopathy and Graves' hyperthyroidism. RNA transcripts were the template, and TCR beta CDR3 regions were amplified from them. An opening RT-PCR round employed HTBI primers and preceded a second-round multiplex PCR. Using its own MiXCR run on the multiplex PCR reads, TCRdb lists one record per CDR3 protein. The sample lists hundreds of thousands of distinct CDR3 sequences, around 20% occurring once. The material sequenced was peripheral blood. The receptors here all came from a woman between 18 and 29 years old with stable Graves' hyperthyroidism.

This clonotype came up many times. The chain joins TRBV28 to TRBJ2-7, with no clear D. This CDR3 spans 15 amino acids. Trimming left V 2 bases short and J 0 bases short, with 11 bases between. The germline V gene encodes CDR1 MDHEN and CDR2 SYDVKM. The CDR3 sequence: CASSLKGANSYEQYF. CDR3 nucleotides: TGTGCCAGCAGTTTAAAGGGCGCCAACTCCTACGAGCAGTACTTC.

There are many counts of this clonotype. The chain employs TRBV28 and TRBJ2-2; a weak D match, TRBD2 (6 bases). Germline lookup yields CDR1 MDHEN and CDR2 SYDVKM. The CDR3 spans 16 residues. V was clipped by 5 bases and J by 8 bases, with 21 bases between them. Written as DNA, the CDR3 is TGTGCCAGCAGTATCGGGAGAGGGGCGGCGGAAGGGGAGCTGTTTTTT. It codes for CASSIGRGAAEGELFF.

This clonotype was recorded many times. The chain combines TRBV6-5 with TRBJ2-7; 14 bases line up with TRBD2. The V gene's germline CDR1 is MNHEY and CDR2 SVGAGI. V was clipped by 6 bases and J by 6 bases; unmatched bases: 1. The CDR3 runs 13 residues. The CDR3 region has the DNA TGTGCCAGCAGGGGACTAGCGGGGGCCGAGCAGTACTTC. This sequence encodes CASRGLAGAEQYF.

Many counts were recorded for this clonotype. The chain uses TRBV29-1 and TRBJ1-2, with D perhaps matching TRBD1 (5 bases). The germline V and J ends were trimmed by 3 bases and 13 bases, with 15 bases remaining between them. Germline CDR1 and CDR2: SQVTM and ANQGSEA. The CDR3 length is 11 residues. CDR3 sequence (DNA): TGCAGCGTTGATTTAAGGGGCGAGTGCACCTTC. Its protein product is CSVDLRGECTF.

This clonotype has only a few counts. V usage is TRBV12-3 or TRBV12-4 and J usage is TRBJ2-2, with 8 positions matching TRBD1. This CDR3 has 17 residues. J lost 7 bases, V lost 7 bases, and 17 bases had no gene match. CDR3 nucleotides: TGTGCCAGCACCCTCCCCGACAGGGGCCAAGGGGGCGGGGAGCTGTTTTTT. Translating gives CASTLPDRGQGGGELFF.

Regarding this clonotype: This sequence may be a read error, since a much larger clone differs from it by one base. This chain links TRBV28 with TRBJ2-7; TRBD2 aligns across 14 bases. The J segment lost 11 bases and the V segment lost 5 bases, leaving 11 bases of the junction unmatched. Germline V gene lookup returns CDR1 MDHEN and CDR2 SYDVKM. There are 15 residues in the CDR3. The CDR3 DNA sequence: TGTGCCAGCAGTCCCCCCGGGACTAGCGGGAGTTCGGAGTACTTC. It codes for CASSPPGTSGSSEYF.

The CDR3 DNA reads as TGTGCCAGCAGCTTAAGGACAGGGGCAACCGGGGAGCTGTTTTTT. It encodes CASSLRTGATGELFF. The chain joins TRBV11-3 to TRBJ2-2; TRBD1 aligns across 9 bases. V shed 2 bases and J 5 bases; nucleotides not matched to a gene: 3. Per germline, CDR1 SGHNT and CDR2 YENEEA. CDR3 length: 15 residues.

V is TRBV6-1 and J is TRBJ1-2; possibly TRBD1 for D (6 bases). CDR3 size: 14 residues. Trimming took off 4 bases at V and 4 bases at J, with 13 bases between the two ends. Germline values: CDR1 MNHNS, CDR2 SASEGT. The CDR3 loop reads CASSATGWIYGYTF. CDR3 DNA sequence: TGTGCCAGCAGTGCGACAGGTTGGATCTATGGCTACACCTTC.

This clonotype was observed at least ten times. The chain couples TRBV7-9 to TRBJ2-5, with D possibly being TRBD2 (5 bases). The CDR3 consists of 13 residues. In germline, CDR1 is SEHNR, CDR2 FQNEAQ (reference sequence). V lost 2 bases to trimming and J lost 5 bases, with 9 bases between them. CDR3 DNA: TGTGCCAGCAGCTTAAGCCGGAGGGAGACCCAGTACTTC. It specifies CASSLSRRETQYF.

Note on this clonotype: The conserved phenylalanine or tryptophan normally closing the CDR3 is absent here, so this likely arose from a read error. The DNA is omitted, as the CDR3 cannot be located on it reliably, and the CDR3 follows TCRdb's listing. The rearrangement joins TRBV24-1 to TRBJ2-5; the table's D call of TRBD2 was not tested on the DNA. The CDR3 is 15 amino acids in total, end residues counted. CDR1 and CDR2 (germline): KGHDR, SFDVKD. CDR3 region: CATSDWTSDEETQDY.

This clonotype was counted many times. The V gene is TRBV7-3, the J gene TRBJ2-5, with D perhaps given as TRBD1 or TRBD2 (5 bases each). CDR3 size: 14 residues. The germline V gene encodes CDR1 SGHTA and CDR2 FQGTGA. V lost 5 bases, J lost 5 bases, and 15 bases lay in between. In nucleotides, the CDR3 is TGTGCCAGCAGCCCCGGGACCGGTTTGGAGACCCAGTACTTC. Translated, it gives CASSPGTGLETQYF.

A single count supports this clonotype. The chain uses TRBV7-2 and TRBJ1-6; D not certain. The germline CDR1 and CDR2 sequences are SGHTA and FQGNSA. The V end lost 1 base, the J end lost 5 bases, and 3 bases lay between the germline ends. CDR3 length: 13 amino acids. CDR3 loop: CASSLEDNSPLHF. The DNA for the CDR3 is TGTGCCAGCAGCTTAGAGGATAATTCACCCCTCCACTTT.

This clonotype was seen ten or more times. This chain uses TRBV7-2 with TRBJ2-7; 10 bases are a match to TRBD2. J gave up 4 bases and V 0 bases, and 9 bases lay outside the gene matches. Germline CDR1 SGHTA, CDR2 FQGNSA. The CDR3 covers 17 residues. The CDR3 DNA follows: TGTGCCAGCAGCTTAGCGGCTAGCGGGAGCTTTGGGTACGAGCAGTACTTC. Residues: CASSLAASGSFGYEQYF.

This clonotype was seen ten or more times. This chain links TRBV10-3 with TRBJ2-5, with TRBD1 matching over 8 bases. The CDR3 loop spans 16 amino acids. Trimming removed 3 bases from V and 1 base from J; junction bases left unmatched: 7. Germline loops: CDR1 ENHRY, CDR2 SYGVKD. The CDR3 nucleotides read TGTGCCATCAGTGACAGGGGGCTTCTGAGCCAAGAGACCCAGTACTTC. It encodes CAISDRGLLSQETQYF.

This clonotype appeared once. The chain is built from TRBV5-1 and TRBJ1-2; D perhaps matches TRBD1 (5 bases). Trimming cost V 4 bases and J 8 bases, with 12 bases left between them. Germline values: CDR1 SGHRS, CDR2 YFSETQ. The CDR3 has 12 amino acids. DNA of the CDR3: TGCGCCAGCAGCCCGGACATTAACGGCTACACCTTC. Amino acid sequence: CASSPDINGYTF.

This clonotype has ten or more counts. The CDR3 DNA reads as TGTGCCAGCAGCCTGACAGGGGGCGCCTCCCTTGGCTACACCTTC. Translating gives CASSLTGGASLGYTF. The gene calls are TRBV6-1 and TRBJ1-2; 10 nucleotides align to TRBD1. The CDR3 spans 15 residues. Germline CDR1 is MNHNS and CDR2 is SASEGT. Germline trimming cut 6 bases from V and 7 bases from J; bases unmatched to any gene: 11.

This clonotype was detected ten times or more. The J gene is TRBJ1-5, the V gene TRBV7-8, with D unresolved. Germline V CDR1 and CDR2: SGHVS, FQNEAQ. This CDR3 contains 15 residues. Deletions cut 8 bases from V and 1 base from J, with 15 bases between. CDR3 in amino acids: CASAQVEGSNQPQHF. In nucleotides, the CDR3 is TGTGCCAGCGCACAAGTTGAGGGCAGCAATCAGCCCCAGCATTTT.

The chain combines TRBV28 with TRBJ2-7, with TRBD2 matching 7 bases. In germline, CDR1 is MDHEN, CDR2 SYDVKM. Trimming at V came to 7 bases and at J to 7 bases, leaving 13 bases not matched to a gene. This CDR3 has 14 amino acids. In nucleotides, the CDR3 is TGTGCCAGCACCCCGTCGGCCTGGGGAGGGGAGCAGTACTTC. As protein: CASTPSAWGGEQYF.

This clonotype has just a few counts. The chain is built from TRBV7-8 and TRBJ1-1, with D perhaps TRBD1 (5 bases). CDR3 length: 16 residues. The germline V and J ends were trimmed by 5 bases and 5 bases, with 21 bases remaining between them. Germline lookup yields CDR1 SGHVS and CDR2 FQNEAQ. The CDR3 protein is CASSQRGPGTKTEAFF. CDR3 coding DNA: TGTGCCAGCAGCCAGCGGGGACCGGGAACTAAGACTGAAGCTTTCTTT.

This clonotype was counted at least ten times. The rearrangement uses TRBV29-1 and TRBJ2-7, with 9 bases identical to TRBD1. V was pared by 4 bases and J by 0 bases, with 1 base of the junction left unmatched. CDR1 is SQVTM, CDR2 ANQGSEA, per germline. The CDR3 is 13 amino acids. The CDR3 DNA reads as TGCAGCGTTGTGACAGGGGGCTCCTACGAGCAGTACTTC. Residues: CSVVTGGSYEQYF.

This clonotype was counted ten times or more. This chain joins TRBV29-1 and TRBJ2-5; weak D call: TRBD1 (5 bases). CDR1 SQVTM and CDR2 ANQGSEA come from the germline V gene. The CDR3 length is 14 residues. The V gene lost 4 bases and the J gene lost 5 bases, with 17 bases spanning the gap. In DNA, the CDR3 is TGCAGCGTTGCCCCTCGGTGGGGCCGGGAGACCCAGTACTTC. As protein: CSVAPRWGRETQYF.

There are many counts of this clonotype. This chain connects TRBV6-1 to TRBJ2-3; D gene ambiguous. This CDR3 has 15 residues. Trimming left V 7 bases short and J 2 bases short, with 16 bases between. Germline CDR1 is MNHNS and CDR2 is SASEGT. The CDR3: CASNEKERNTDTQYF. The CDR3 DNA reads as TGTGCCAGCAATGAGAAGGAGCGTAACACAGATACGCAGTATTTT.

This clonotype was counted at least ten times. This rearrangement joins TRBV12-3 or TRBV12-4 to TRBJ1-1; tentatively, D is TRBD1 (5 bases). Trimming shortened V by 5 bases and J by 2 bases, and 12 bases separated the two germline ends. CDR3 length equals 14 residues. The CDR3 sequence: CASSRRGGNTEAFF. For the CDR3, the DNA is TGTGCCAGCAGTCGCCGGGGCGGTAACACTGAAGCTTTCTTT.

This clonotype has at least ten counts. This chain uses TRBV6-5 with TRBJ2-2; D call uncertain. Trimming removed 2 bases from V and 6 bases from J, with 4 bases in between. In germline, CDR1 is MNHEY, CDR2 SVGAGI. The CDR3 loop spans 12 amino acids. The CDR3 region is CASSYGPGELFF. CDR3 DNA: TGTGCCAGCAGTTACGGTCCCGGGGAGCTGTTTTTT.

This clonotype was recorded many times. This sequence joins TRBV6-1 and TRBJ2-5; D is undetermined. Trimming took off 7 bases at V and 5 bases at J, with 20 bases between the two ends. Germline V lookup: CDR1 MNHNS, CDR2 SASEGT. The CDR3 runs to 15 residues. The CDR3 protein is CASMRVPLPRETQYF. CDR3 in DNA: TGTGCCAGCATGAGAGTGCCCCTCCCCCGGGAGACCCAGTACTTC.

Concerning this clonotype itself: A single base separates this from a much larger clone, so it may be a read error. Here the CDR3 omits its conserved ending phenylalanine or tryptophan, so a read error is the likely source. The chain has TRBV18 and TRBJ1-2, with D hard to call. The V gene's germline CDR1 is KGHSH and CDR2 LQKENI. The CDR3 is made up of 13 amino acids. The V and J ends lost 3 bases and 0 bases respectively, with 5 bases between them. CDR3 sequence (DNA): TGTGCCAGCTCACCGGCCGCTAACTATGGCTACACCCTC. Protein product: CASSPAANYGYTL.

This clonotype was seen only a few times. The J gene is TRBJ2-2, the V gene TRBV12-5; tentative D call: TRBD1 (5 bases). V was trimmed by 4 bases and J by 5 bases, leaving 11 bases between them. The CDR3 sequence is 14 residues long. Germline V gives CDR1 LGHNT, CDR2 FRNRAP. The CDR3 region has the DNA TGTGCTAGTGGTTCATTCAGGGAAACCGGGGAGCTGTTTTTT. Translation gives CASGSFRETGELFF.

The sample holds many counts of this clonotype. The chain has TRBV13 and TRBJ2-7; D unclear. The CDR3 length is 14 residues. Germline CDR1 is PRHDT and CDR2 is FYEKMQ (reference sequence). The ends were cut back, 1 base at V and 6 bases at J, with 13 bases in the middle. The CDR3 is CASSLAVTVGEQYF. CDR3 bases: TGTGCCAGCAGCTTAGCGGTGACCGTCGGCGAGCAGTACTTC.

This chain links TRBV24-1 with TRBJ2-2, with 9 positions matching TRBD1. The germline V gene has CDR1 KGHDR and CDR2 SFDVKD. Trimming cost V 4 bases and J 6 bases; bases outside gene matches: 8. The CDR3 is 16 residues long. CDR3 nucleotides: TGTGCCACCAGTGAAGCGGGACAGGGAACTTCCGGGGAGCTGTTTTTT. Translated: CATSEAGQGTSGELFF.

This clonotype has more than one count but fewer than ten. The chain carries TRBV4-1 and TRBJ2-2, with 16 positions matching TRBD2. Trimming took 4 bases from V and 2 from J; bases not matched to a gene: 7. CDR3 size: 19 residues. Germline V gene data show CDR1 as MGHRA and CDR2 as YSYEKL. The CDR3 sequence is CASSLGTSGRGGNTGELFF. CDR3 in DNA: TGCGCCAGCAGCCTTGGGACTAGCGGGAGGGGAGGCAACACCGGGGAGCTGTTTTTT.

A word on this clonotype: Being one base from a much bigger clone, this may be a read error. The J gene is TRBJ2-7, the V gene TRBV12-3 or TRBV12-4, with D possibly TRBD1 on 5 matching bases. The CDR3 consists of 12 residues. CDR3 DNA: TGTACCAGCAGTTTCCTGGGAAGGGGGCAGTACTTC. This sequence encodes CTSSFLGRGQYF.